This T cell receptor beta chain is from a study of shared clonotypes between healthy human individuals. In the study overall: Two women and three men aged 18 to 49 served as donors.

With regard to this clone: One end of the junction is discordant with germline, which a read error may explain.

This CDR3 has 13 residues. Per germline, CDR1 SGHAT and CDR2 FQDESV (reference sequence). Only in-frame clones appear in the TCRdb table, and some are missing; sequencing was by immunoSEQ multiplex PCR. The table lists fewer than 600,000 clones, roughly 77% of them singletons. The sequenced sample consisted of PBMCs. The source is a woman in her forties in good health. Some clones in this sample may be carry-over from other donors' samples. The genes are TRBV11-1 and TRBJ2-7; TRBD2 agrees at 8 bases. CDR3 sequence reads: CASSLAGSLEQYF. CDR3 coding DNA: TGTGCCAGCAGCCTAGCGGGTAGCCTCGAGCAGTACTTC.